This T cell receptor (beta chain) was recorded in a study of shared clonotypes between healthy human individuals. V was clipped by 3 bases and J by 7 bases, with 19 bases between them. The CDR3 sequence is 15 residues long. The germline V gene encodes CDR1 MNHEY and CDR2 SVGAGI. Every donor, a Caucasian adult, lived in Nashville, Tennessee. TCRdb's copy holds only in-frame clones and misses some; the assay was immunoSEQ multiplex PCR. The sample contains more than 450,000 clones, less than 85% of which appear only once. V usage is TRBV6-5 and J usage is TRBJ2-7; no definite D call. This receptor was identified in a woman in her thirties or forties in good health. Some clones in this sample may be carry-over from other donors' samples. Sequencing input: PBMCs. This CDR3 reads CASSYSFSYLGEQYF. CDR3 in DNA: TGTGCCAGCAGTTATAGCTTTAGTTACTTAGGGGAGCAGTACTTC.